These 27 T cell receptor beta chains came from one sample sequenced in a study of blood T cell repertoires in COVID-19. The table came from immunoSEQ multiplex PCR; TCRdb's copy has only in-frame clones and leaves some out. The repertoire holds about 150,000 clones, with approximately 85% as singletons. The sample comprised peripheral blood. Receptors originate from a man in his fifties or sixties with COVID-19, enrolled during active disease.

In this sample, this clone turned up once. The chain has TRBV2 and TRBJ1-1; 8 nucleotides match TRBD1. Germline CDR1 and CDR2: SNHLY and FYNNEI. The V gene end was trimmed by 6 bases and the J gene end by 1 base; junction bases not matched to a gene: 7. This CDR3 is 15 amino acids long. CDR3 sequence (DNA): TGTGCCAGCAGAAGGACAGGGAGTCCGAACACTGAAGCTTTCTTT. This gives the protein CASRRTGSPNTEAFF.

V is TRBV4-3 and J is TRBJ2-5; possibly TRBD1 for D (7 bases). The CDR3 has 14 residues. Germline lookup yields CDR1 LGHNA and CDR2 YSLEER. Trimming cost V 1 base and J 4 bases, with 10 bases left between them. The DNA for the CDR3 is TGCGCCAGCAGCCAAGGACAGGGAGGAGAGACCCAGTACTTC. The encoded protein is CASSQGQGGETQYF.

The chain is built from TRBV12-5 and TRBJ1-1, with 7 bases fitting TRBD1. The CDR3 runs to 14 residues. The germline CDR1 and CDR2 sequences are LGHNT and FRNRAP. With 3 bases clipped from V and 3 bases from J, the junction kept 4 bases outside the gene matches. In DNA, the CDR3 is TGTGCTAGTGGTTTAGGGCAGGGGGACACTGAAGCTTTCTTT. As protein: CASGLGQGDTEAFF. The entire variable domain, with the rest obtained from reference TRBV12-5 and TRBJ1-1, is as follows: DARVTQTPRHKVTEMGQEVTMRCQPILGHNTVFWYRQTMMQGLELLAYFRNRAPLDDSGMPKDRFSAEMPDATLATLKIQPSEPRDSAVYFCASGLGQGDTEAFFGQGTRLTVV.

This chain connects TRBV3-1 (or the pseudogene TRBV3-2) to TRBJ1-4, with TRBD1 identical over 9 bases. After removal of 5 bases from V and 4 bases from J, the junction contained 8 bases not matched to a gene. This CDR3 region has 16 residues. Germline V gives CDR1 LGHDT, CDR2 YNNKEL (reference sequence). DNA of the CDR3: TGTGCCAGCAGCTTCACCCCGGGACAGGGTAATGAAAAACTGTTTTTT. It yields the protein CASSFTPGQGNEKLFF.

The V and J genes are TRBV13 and TRBJ2-5, with 8 bases fitting TRBD1. The CDR3 has 14 amino acids. Per germline, CDR1 PRHDT and CDR2 FYEKMQ (reference sequence). V shed 1 base, J shed 3 bases, and the junction held 1 base outside the gene matches. CDR3 coding DNA: TGTGCCAGCAGCTTAGAACAGGGGGAAGAGACCCAGTACTTC. This sequence encodes CASSLEQGEETQYF.

The V call is TRBV29-1, the J call TRBJ1-2; D unclear. CDR1 is SQVTM and CDR2 is ANQGSEA in the germline V gene. CDR3 size: 12 residues. Written as DNA, the CDR3 is TGCACCCGCTCCCGGTCTAACTATGGCTACACCTTC. It is translated as CTRSRSNYGYTF.

This chain joins TRBV5-1 and TRBJ2-5, with 7 bases lining up with TRBD1. Trimming cost V 0 bases and J 5 bases; bases outside gene matches: 10. CDR1 is SGHRS, CDR2 YFSETQ, per germline. This CDR3 comprises 16 residues. The CDR3 sequence is CASSLGTGARWETQYF. CDR3 nucleotides: TGCGCCAGCAGCTTGGGAACAGGGGCCCGATGGGAGACCCAGTACTTC.

The rearrangement uses TRBV28 and TRBJ1-2; the match to TRBD1 covers 7 bases. This CDR3 region has 16 residues. The V gene's germline CDR1 is MDHEN and CDR2 SYDVKM. V lost 7 bases and J lost 7; bases outside the gene matches: 18. The CDR3 here is CASNARQGSLRFGYTF. As DNA, the CDR3 is TGTGCCAGCAACGCGAGACAGGGAAGTTTGAGGTTTGGCTACACCTTC.

The chain uses TRBV9 and TRBJ1-6; TRBD1 is a possible D gene (5 bases). Germline V gene lookup returns CDR1 SGDLS and CDR2 YYNGEE. The CDR3 sequence is 14 residues long. V was trimmed by 4 bases and J by 7 bases, leaving 12 bases between them. CDR3 amino acids: CASSPGWGNSPLHF. The CDR3 DNA reads as TGTGCCAGCAGCCCGGGCTGGGGCAATTCACCCCTCCACTTT.

The chain carries TRBV10-3 and TRBJ2-7, with D maybe TRBD1 (5 bases). Germline V gene lookup returns CDR1 ENHRY and CDR2 SYGVKD. Trimming took off 8 bases at V and 3 bases at J, with 14 bases between the two ends. The CDR3 spans 13 residues. The CDR3 sequence: CAIQWGPNYEQYF. As DNA, the CDR3 is TGTGCCATCCAATGGGGCCCCAACTACGAGCAGTACTTC.

A few counts support this clone. The CDR3 DNA follows: TGTGCCAGCAGCTGGGTCGGGGACTTGAACACCGGGGAGCTGTTTTTT. Protein product: CASSWVGDLNTGELFF. The V and J genes are TRBV7-9 and TRBJ2-2, with D possibly TRBD2 on 6 matching bases. The CDR3 is 16 amino acids. Germline assignment: CDR1 SEHNR and CDR2 FQNEAQ (reference sequence). V shed 4 bases and J shed 1 base, with 13 bases lying between them. The variable domain in full, completed from reference TRBV7-9 and TRBJ2-2, reads DTGVSQNPRHKITKRGQNVTFRCDPISEHNRLYWYRQTLGQGPEFLTYFQNEAQLEKSRLLSDRFSAERPKGSFSTLEIQRTEQGDSAMYLCASSWVGDLNTGELFFGEGSRLTVL.

The gene calls are TRBV7-9 and TRBJ2-1, with TRBD1 matching 7 bases. Trimming cost V 4 bases and J 4 bases; bases outside gene matches: 7. The V gene's germline CDR1 is SEHNR and CDR2 FQNEAQ (reference sequence). The CDR3 extends over 15 amino acids. For the CDR3, the DNA is TGTGCCAGCAGCTCCCGGGACAGAAGTTACAATGAGCAGTTCTTC. This sequence encodes CASSSRDRSYNEQFF. Full variable domain (missing parts from reference TRBV7-9 and TRBJ2-1): DTGVSQNPRHKITKRGQNVTFRCDPISEHNRLYWYRQTLGQGPEFLTYFQNEAQLEKSRLLSDRFSAERPKGSFSTLEIQRTEQGDSAMYLCASSSRDRSYNEQFFGPGTRLTVL.

J is TRBJ2-7 and V is TRBV30; the D gene is possibly TRBD1 (6 bases). V dropped 5 bases and J dropped 1 base, with 15 bases sitting between them. Germline lookup yields CDR1 GTSNPN and CDR2 SVGIG (reference sequence). The CDR3 spans 14 residues. Here the CDR3 DNA reads TGTGCCTGGGCTTTTGGCAGGGGTTCCTACGAGCAGTACTTC. Its protein is CAWAFGRGSYEQYF.

The rearrangement uses TRBV11-3 and TRBJ2-5, with D perhaps TRBD1 (6 bases). Germline lookup yields CDR1 SGHNT and CDR2 YENEEA. The CDR3 loop spans 14 amino acids. The ends were cut back, 1 base at V and 1 base at J, with 7 bases in the middle. CDR3 sequence (DNA): TGTGCCAGCAGCTTAGGACAGGTCCAAGAGACCCAGTACTTC. Its protein is CASSLGQVQETQYF.

The chain uses TRBV19 and TRBJ1-5; 11 bases are shared with TRBD1. The length of the CDR3 is 16 residues. The V gene's germline CDR1 is LNHDA and CDR2 SQIVND (reference sequence). With 3 bases clipped from V and 9 bases from J, the junction kept 10 bases outside the gene matches. The CDR3 DNA reads as TGTGCCAGTAGTATTGTGGGGACAGGGGGGGGTCGGCCCCAGCATTTT. Its translation: CASSIVGTGGGRPQHF.

The chain uses TRBV18 and TRBJ2-1; no definite D call. Germline V gives CDR1 KGHSH, CDR2 LQKENI. The ends were cut back, 3 bases at V and 8 bases at J, with 5 bases in the middle. The CDR3 extends over 11 amino acids. Here the CDR3 reads CASSPGDEQFF. In DNA, the CDR3 is TGTGCCAGCTCACCGGGCGATGAGCAGTTCTTC. The full variable domain, rest sourced from reference TRBV18 and TRBJ2-1, is NAGVMQNPRHLVRRRGQEARLRCSPMKGHSHVYWYRQLPEEGLKFMVYLQKENIIDESGMPKERFSAEFPKEGPSILRIQQVVRGDSAAYFCASSPGDEQFFGPGTRLTVL.

The CDR3 DNA is TGCGCCAGCAGCTTCTCTGGTGAACAGGCAGATACGCAGTATTTT. Residues: CASSFSGEQADTQYF. V is TRBV5-1 and J is TRBJ2-3; D possibly corresponds to TRBD1 (5 bases). This CDR3 contains 15 residues. CDR1 and CDR2 (germline): SGHRS, YFSETQ. The V and J ends lost 2 bases and 4 bases respectively, with 14 bases between them. Full variable domain (missing parts from reference TRBV5-1 and TRBJ2-3): KAGVTQTPRYLIKTRGQQVTLSCSPISGHRSVSWYQQTPGQGLQFLFEYFSETQRNKGNFPGRFSGRQFSNSRSEMNVSTLELGDSALYLCASSFSGEQADTQYFGPGTRLTVL.

The rearrangement links TRBV6-1 to TRBJ2-7, with 11 bases matching TRBD2. The CDR3 length is 16 residues. Unmatched junction bases numbered 7, after V lost 4 bases and J lost 2 bases. The V gene's germline CDR1 is MNHNS and CDR2 SASEGT. In DNA form, the CDR3 reads TGTGCCAGCAGTGTCGGTAGCGGGGGGGCACCCTACGAGCAGTACTTC. Protein product: CASSVGSGGAPYEQYF.

This chain uses TRBV6-2 or TRBV6-3 with TRBJ1-1, with TRBD1 matching over 8 bases. CDR3 size: 13 residues. V shed 4 bases, J shed 4 bases, and the junction held 2 bases outside the gene matches. Germline CDR1 is MNHEY and CDR2 is SVGEGT. The CDR3 sequence: CASSFGQGTEAFF. For the CDR3, the DNA is TGTGCCAGCAGTTTTGGACAGGGCACTGAAGCTTTCTTT.

CDR3 in amino acids: CASSYPSMIDTDTQYF. The CDR3 nucleotides read TGTGCCAGCAGTTATCCTAGCATGATTGACACAGATACGCAGTATTTT. The chain has TRBV6-2 or TRBV6-3 and TRBJ2-3, with a tentative D call TRBD2 (5 bases). V was pared by 3 bases and J by 2 bases, with 15 bases between. The CDR3 covers 16 residues. The germline V gene encodes CDR1 MNHEY and CDR2 SVGEGT.

This CDR3 is CASSPPSGLGETQYF. The DNA for the CDR3 is TGTGCCAGCTCACCGCCCTCGGGACTAGGAGAGACCCAGTACTTC. The rearrangement joins TRBV18 to TRBJ2-5; 8 positions match TRBD2. Trimming cost V 3 bases and J 4 bases; bases outside gene matches: 7. This CDR3 is built from 15 residues. Germline loops: CDR1 KGHSH, CDR2 LQKENI.

The genes are TRBV11-1 and TRBJ1-2; D is undetermined. This CDR3 comprises 12 residues. CDR1 and CDR2 (germline): SGHAT, FQDESV (reference sequence). V gave up 2 bases and J gave up 8 bases, with 9 bases separating them. This CDR3 is CASSLMGTGYTF. The CDR3 DNA is TGTGCCAGCAGCTTAATGGGCACAGGCTACACCTTC. The full variable domain, in which reference TRBV11-1 and TRBJ1-2 provide the parts outside the CDR3, is EAEVAQSPRYKITEKSQAVAFWCDPISGHATLYWYRQILGQGPELLVQFQDESVVDDSQLPKDRFSAERLKGVDSTLKIQPAELGDSAMYLCASSLMGTGYTFGSGTRLTVV.

The chain combines TRBV19 with TRBJ2-1; 7 nucleotides agree with TRBD1. Looked up from germline, CDR1 is LNHDA and CDR2 is SQIVND (reference sequence). The CDR3 has 16 residues. V lost 1 base to trimming and J lost 6 bases; unmatched junction nucleotides: 9. CDR3 sequence (DNA): TGTGCCAGTAGTATAGGAGACAGGGTGGTTAGCAATGAGCAGTTCTTC. This sequence encodes CASSIGDRVVSNEQFF. Based on the CDR3 plus reference TRBV19 and TRBJ2-1, the full variable domain is DGGITQSPKYLFRKEGQNVTLSCEQNLNHDAMYWYRQDPGQGLRLIYYSQIVNDFQKGDIAEGYSVSREKKESFPLTVTSAQKNPTAFYLCASSIGDRVVSNEQFFGPGTRLTVL.

In this sample, this clone turned up once. The chain links TRBV19 to TRBJ2-2, with D tentatively TRBD2 (6 bases). Trimming removed 8 bases from V and 4 bases from J, with 17 bases in between. The germline CDR1 and CDR2 sequences are LNHDA and SQIVND (reference sequence). The CDR3 contains 15 residues. The chain's CDR3 is CASSSGEWRTGELFF. The CDR3 region has the DNA TGTGCCAGTTCCTCGGGGGAGTGGCGCACCGGGGAGCTGTTTTTT.

V gene TRBV15 combines with J gene TRBJ2-7; 7 nucleotides match TRBD1. The ends lost 8 bases at V and 2 bases at J; junction bases unmatched: 9. The length of the CDR3 is 14 residues. CDR1 is LNHNV, CDR2 YYDKDF, per germline (reference sequence). The CDR3 reads CATARQGLAYEQYF. As DNA, the CDR3 is TGTGCCACCGCCCGACAGGGCCTTGCCTACGAGCAGTACTTC.

The chain couples TRBV2 to TRBJ1-1; the D gene is possibly TRBD1 (5 bases). The CDR3 is 13 amino acids. CDR1 and CDR2 (germline): SNHLY, FYNNEI. The V and J ends lost 2 bases and 5 bases respectively, with 9 bases between them. CDR3 in amino acids: CASSEREGTEAFF. The DNA of the CDR3 is TGTGCCAGCAGTGAAAGGGAGGGGACTGAAGCTTTCTTT. The full variable domain, in which reference TRBV2 and TRBJ1-1 provide the parts outside the CDR3, is EPEVTQTPSHQVTQMGQEVILRCVPISNHLYFYWYRQILGQKVEFLVSFYNNEISEKSEIFDDQFSVERPDGSNFTLKIRSTKLEDSAMYFCASSEREGTEAFFGQGTRLTVV.

The gene calls are TRBV6-1 and TRBJ2-1; D perhaps matches TRBD2 (5 bases). The CDR3 spans 15 residues. Trimming pared 2 bases from V and 8 bases from J, leaving 16 bases between. CDR1 and CDR2 (germline): MNHNS, SASEGT. CDR3 region: CASSELPLSADEQFF. The CDR3 coding sequence is TGTGCCAGCAGTGAACTTCCGTTGTCAGCGGATGAGCAGTTCTTC.